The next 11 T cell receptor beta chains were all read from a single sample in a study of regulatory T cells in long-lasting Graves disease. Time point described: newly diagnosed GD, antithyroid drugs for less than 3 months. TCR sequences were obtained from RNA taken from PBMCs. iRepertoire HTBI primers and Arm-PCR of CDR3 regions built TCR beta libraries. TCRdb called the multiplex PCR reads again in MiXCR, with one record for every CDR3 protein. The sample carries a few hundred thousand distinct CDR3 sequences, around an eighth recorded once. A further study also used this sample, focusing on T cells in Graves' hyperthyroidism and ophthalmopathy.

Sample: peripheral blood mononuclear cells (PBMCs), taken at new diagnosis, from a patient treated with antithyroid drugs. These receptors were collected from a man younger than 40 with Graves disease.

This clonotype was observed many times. The CDR3: CASSLQGDSLEQYF. CDR3 nucleotides: TGTGCCAGCTCTCTACAGGGGGACTCGTTGGAGCAGTACTTC. The chain is built from TRBV18 and TRBJ2-7; 8 nucleotides align to TRBD1. The CDR3 covers 14 residues. CDR1 and CDR2 from the germline V gene are KGHSH and LQKENI. Trimming took 6 bases from V and 7 from J; bases not matched to a gene: 11.

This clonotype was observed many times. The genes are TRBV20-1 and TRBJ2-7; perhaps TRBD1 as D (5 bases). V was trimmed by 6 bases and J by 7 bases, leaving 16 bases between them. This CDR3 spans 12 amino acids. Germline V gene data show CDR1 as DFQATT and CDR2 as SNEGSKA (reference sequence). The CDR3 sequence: CSASARVGEQYF. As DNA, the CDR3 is TGCAGTGCCTCGGCCAGGGTAGGGGAGCAGTACTTC.

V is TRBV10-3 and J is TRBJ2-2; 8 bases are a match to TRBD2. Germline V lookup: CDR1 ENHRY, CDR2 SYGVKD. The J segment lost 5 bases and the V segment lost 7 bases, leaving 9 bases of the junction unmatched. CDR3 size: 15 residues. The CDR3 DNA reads TGTGCCATCAATAAGAGCGGGAGAGGTACCGGGGAGCTGTTTTTT. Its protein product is CAINKSGRGTGELFF.

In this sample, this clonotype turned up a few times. CDR3 residues: CASSRDVQRTEAFF. CDR3 DNA: TGTGCCAGTAGTAGGGACGTGCAGAGGACTGAAGCTTTCTTT. The chain uses TRBV19 and TRBJ1-1; weak D call: TRBD1 (5 bases). This CDR3 contains 14 residues. CDR1 and CDR2 (germline): LNHDA, SQIVND (reference sequence). Trimming shortened V by 4 bases and J by 5 bases, and 14 bases separated the two germline ends.

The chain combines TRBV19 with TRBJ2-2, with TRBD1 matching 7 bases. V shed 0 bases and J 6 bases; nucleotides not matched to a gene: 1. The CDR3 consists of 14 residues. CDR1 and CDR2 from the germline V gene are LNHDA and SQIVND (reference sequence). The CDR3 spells CASSIDRGSGELFF. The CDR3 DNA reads TGTGCCAGTAGTATAGACAGGGGGTCCGGGGAGCTGTTTTTT.

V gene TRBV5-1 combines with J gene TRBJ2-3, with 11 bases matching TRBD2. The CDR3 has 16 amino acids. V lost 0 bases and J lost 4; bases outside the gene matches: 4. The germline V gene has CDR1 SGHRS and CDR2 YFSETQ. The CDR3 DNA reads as TGCGCCAGCAGCTTGGCTAGCGGGGGGTTCGCAGATACGCAGTATTTT. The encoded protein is CASSLASGGFADTQYF. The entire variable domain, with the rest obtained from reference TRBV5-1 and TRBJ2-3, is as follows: KAGVTQTPRYLIKTRGQQVTLSCSPISGHRSVSWYQQTPGQGLQFLFEYFSETQRNKGNFPGRFSGRQFSNSRSEMNVSTLELGDSALYLCASSLASGGFADTQYFGPGTRLTVL.

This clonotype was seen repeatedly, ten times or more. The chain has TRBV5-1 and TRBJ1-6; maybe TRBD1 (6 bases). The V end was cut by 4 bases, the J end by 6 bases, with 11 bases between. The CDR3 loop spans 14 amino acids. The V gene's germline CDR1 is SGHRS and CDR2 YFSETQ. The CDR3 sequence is CASSPGQINSPLHF. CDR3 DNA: TGCGCCAGCAGCCCCGGACAGATTAATTCACCCCTCCACTTT.

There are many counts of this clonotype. The CDR3 nucleotides are TGTGCCAGCAGCTTCACCTTGGACAGGAGGAACACTGAAGCTTTCTTT. Translating gives CASSFTLDRRNTEAFF. This chain uses TRBV6-1 with TRBJ1-1; 7 bases are a match to TRBD1. V dropped 6 bases and J dropped 1; count of bases not matched to a gene: 11. Germline V gene lookup returns CDR1 MNHNS and CDR2 SASEGT. The CDR3 contains 16 residues.

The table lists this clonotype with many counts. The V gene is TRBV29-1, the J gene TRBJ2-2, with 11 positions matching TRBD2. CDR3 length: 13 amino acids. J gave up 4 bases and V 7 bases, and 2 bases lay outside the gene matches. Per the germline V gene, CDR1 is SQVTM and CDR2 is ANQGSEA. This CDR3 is CSAGLAVTGELFF. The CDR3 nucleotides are TGCAGCGCGGGACTAGCGGTCACCGGGGAGCTGTTTTTT.

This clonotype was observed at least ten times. CDR3: CSARRLAGGYYNEQFF. The CDR3 nucleotides are TGCAGTGCTAGGAGGTTGGCGGGAGGGTACTACAATGAGCAGTTCTTC. The chain links TRBV20-1 to TRBJ2-1; 9 nucleotides match TRBD2. The CDR3 has 16 amino acids. Germline CDR1 is DFQATT and CDR2 is SNEGSKA (reference sequence). The V gene end was trimmed by 3 bases and the J gene end by 3 bases; junction bases not matched to a gene: 9.

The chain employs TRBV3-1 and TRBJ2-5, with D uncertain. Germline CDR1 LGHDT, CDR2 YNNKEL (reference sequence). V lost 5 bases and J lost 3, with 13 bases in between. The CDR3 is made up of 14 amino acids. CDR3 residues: CASSSRLAKETQYF. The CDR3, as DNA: TGTGCCAGCAGCTCTCGGTTGGCAAAAGAGACCCAGTACTTC.